This T cell receptor beta chain was recorded in a study of T-cell memory formation after mild COVID-19. This clonotype was recorded a few times. One end of the junction is discordant with germline, which a read error may explain. The CDR3 runs 13 residues. The V gene's germline CDR1 is SGHRS and CDR2 YFSETQ. Via MiXCR, TCRdb re-called the 5' RACE reads, giving one row per CDR3 protein. The data show 110,000 to 150,000 distinct CDR3 sequences, about 23% seen once. The chain joins TRBV5-1 to TRBJ2-1; D unclear. This clonotype was sampled from an adult woman who had mild COVID-19 (a few samples of this study predate the infection). Cell type and time point are not known. Material for sequencing was PBMCs or a T cell subset sorted from them (not recorded which). As DNA, the CDR3 is TGCGCCAGCAGCCTAGGTGGCTACAATGAGCACTTCTTC. This encodes CASSLGGYNEHFF.